The 10 T cell receptor beta chains given below trace back to one sample, sequenced in a study of radiation and T cells in renal cell carcinoma. Time point of the sample: baseline pretreatment blood. Treatment denoted: 15 Gy SBRT to primary tumor, nephrectomy 4 weeks later. Measured with immunoSEQ multiplex PCR; TCRdb has only the in-frame clones, and not every one. The sample lists under 55,000 clones; about 83% were seen once. This material consisted of blood, taken from a patient whose treatment included radiotherapy and nephrectomy. The receptors shown here come from a woman between 65 and 79 years old with renal cell carcinoma.

Only one count was recorded for this clone. This sequence joins TRBV4-2 and TRBJ2-3; D is unresolved. Germline V gives CDR1 LGHNA, CDR2 YNFKEQ. The CDR3 has 14 amino acids. Trimming left V 3 bases short and J 1 base short, with 8 bases between. CDR3 sequence (DNA): TGTGCCAGCAGCCAGGAATCCCGCACAGATACGCAGTATTTT. Translation gives CASSQESRTDTQYF.

The V call is TRBV21-1, the J call TRBJ2-7. TRBV21-1 is a pseudogene locus. The CDR3 covers 12 residues. The CDR3 is CASQTSGYEQYF. In DNA, the CDR3 is TGTGCCAGCCAAACAAGTGGGTACGAGCAGTACTTC.

The chain combines TRBV5-5 with TRBJ1-4; D not certain. This CDR3 has 13 amino acids. Trimming shortened V by 4 bases and J by 16 bases, and 20 bases separated the two germline ends. CDR1 and CDR2 from the germline V gene are SGHKS and YYEKEE (reference sequence). CDR3 sequence: CASSPRTSPIKFF. CDR3 DNA: TGTGCCAGCAGCCCCCGTACGAGCCCAATCAAGTTTTTT.

The chain has TRBV6-5 and TRBJ1-3; possibly TRBD1 for D (5 bases). V lost 4 bases and J 4 bases, leaving 14 bases between the germline ends. The CDR3 loop spans 15 amino acids. Germline CDR1 is MNHEY and CDR2 is SVGAGI. This CDR3 reads CASSSLGAGGNTIYF. CDR3 DNA: TGTGCCAGCAGTTCTCTTGGGGCAGGGGGAAACACCATATATTTT.

The chain recombines TRBV30 with TRBJ2-2, with a weak D call TRBD1 (5 bases). V lost 0 bases and J 1 base, leaving 12 bases between the germline ends. Germline CDR1 reads GTSNPN; CDR2 reads SVGIG (reference sequence). The CDR3 has 16 residues. As DNA, the CDR3 is TGTGCCTGGAGTGTACGGGCAGGGCGGAACACCGGGGAGCTGTTTTTT. It encodes CAWSVRAGRNTGELFF. Filled out from reference TRBV30 and TRBJ2-2, the complete variable domain reads SQTIHQWPATLVQPVGSPLSLECTVEGTSNPNLYWYRQAAGRGLQLLFYSVGIGQISSEVPQNLSASRPQDRQFILSSKKLLLSDSGFYLCAWSVRAGRNTGELFFGEGSRLTVL.

The genes are TRBV5-4 and TRBJ2-3, with TRBD2 identical over 14 bases. Germline-derived CDR1 and CDR2 are SGHNT and YYREEE (reference sequence). Trimming took 4 bases from V and 8 from J; bases not matched to a gene: 12. The CDR3 spans 17 residues. CDR3 residues: CASSPPGTSGGIGTQYF. DNA for the CDR3: TGTGCCAGCAGCCCACCCGGGACTAGCGGGGGAATAGGTACGCAGTATTTT.

The genes are TRBV5-1 and TRBJ2-5, with TRBD2 matching 8 bases. Germline CDR1 reads SGHRS; CDR2 reads YFSETQ. This CDR3 contains 16 residues. Unmatched junction bases numbered 6, after V lost 0 bases and J lost 2 bases. CDR3 amino acids: CASSLGTSLIQETQYF. The CDR3 region has the DNA TGCGCCAGCAGCTTGGGGACTAGCTTAATTCAAGAGACCCAGTACTTC.

This clone was observed a handful of times. Other DNA variants within this sample encode the same CDR3. This chain links TRBV9 with TRBJ2-5; TRBD2 aligns across 10 bases. Germline V gene data show CDR1 as SGDLS and CDR2 as YYNGEE. The CDR3 extends over 15 amino acids. The trim removed 0 bases at V and 5 bases at J, leaving 4 bases unmatched. The CDR3 DNA sequence: TGTGCCAGCAGCGTAGACAGCGGGAGGGGGGAGACCCAGTACTTC. This codes for CASSVDSGRGETQYF.

The chain employs TRBV2 and TRBJ2-7, with TRBD2 as a possible D gene (7 bases). Trimming shortened V by 3 bases and J by 3 bases, and 15 bases separated the two germline ends. Germline V CDR1 and CDR2: SNHLY, FYNNEI. The CDR3 length is 15 residues. The CDR3 coding sequence is TGTGCCAGCAGTGATGGGGGGGGGCCCGACTACGAGCAGTACTTC. Translation gives CASSDGGGPDYEQYF.

The genes are TRBV6-1 and TRBJ2-1; D is possibly TRBD2 (5 bases). CDR1 MNHNS and CDR2 SASEGT come from the germline V gene. The CDR3 contains 16 residues. V gave up 4 bases and J gave up 1 base, with 14 bases separating them. The CDR3 reads CASSVQSIASYNEQFF. DNA of the CDR3: TGTGCCAGCAGTGTCCAGTCGATAGCGTCCTACAATGAGCAGTTCTTC.